This TCR beta chain was profiled in a study of beta chain features in type 1 diabetes. The CDR3 runs 15 residues. From germline, CDR1 is SEHNR and CDR2 FQNEAQ (reference sequence). V lost 4 bases to trimming and J lost 5 bases, with 17 bases between them. Remarks on this clone: No antigen is known for it.

Study-level findings and limits: Researchers report that Type 1 diabetes patients had moderately but significantly shorter TCRB CDR3s across all four CD4+ subsets.

Reverse transcribing all isolated RNA meant expressed TCRB transcripts were sequenced. Reads from naive, central memory and regulatory T cell samples averaged around 3.6 million. Generated by immunoSEQ multiplex PCR, the TCRdb table keeps only in-frame clones and is missing some. The sample includes 300,000 or so clones, over 11% of them seen just once. Sample: naive CD4+ T cells from blood. The sequence derives from a man between 25 and 39 years old with type 1 diabetes. V usage is TRBV7-9 and J usage is TRBJ2-5, with D possibly being TRBD2 (6 bases). The CDR3 DNA reads TGTGCCAGCAGCTACAAAACCGGGGGTCTGGAGACCCAGTACTTC. It codes for CASSYKTGGLETQYF.